This TCR beta chain was sequenced for a study of PD-L1 blockade in urothelial cancer. At the level of the study: Patients had been given 0 to 3 earlier chemotherapy regimens.

Synthetic TCR analog templates were spiked into all PCRs individually. Data came from immunoSEQ multiplex PCR; TCRdb stores just in-frame clones and leaves some out. Among around 63,000 clones listed, 80% to 90% were seen once. Time point of the sample: pretreatment peripheral blood. Locally advanced or metastatic urothelial carcinoma affected the patients. V lost 4 bases, J lost 4 bases, and 14 bases lay in between. The CDR3 is 15 residues long. Germline CDR1 and CDR2: MGHDK and SYGVNS. This TCR was sampled from a man aged 70-80 years with urothelial cancer. This chain connects TRBV25-1 to TRBJ2-1; TRBD1 might be the D (6 bases). Sequencing was performed on PBMCs, taken around atezolizumab (anti-PD-L1) treatment. The CDR3, as DNA: TGTGCCAGCAGTGCCCAGACAGGCAGTTACAATGAGCAGTTCTTC. It specifies CASSAQTGSYNEQFF.